This T cell receptor (beta chain) originates from a study of OX40 agonist ivuxolimab in advanced cancers. At the level of the study: Ivuxolimab, an antibody that agonizes OX40 (CD134), was administered to the patients. Patients got intravenous ivuxolimab at 0.01 to 10 mg/kg every 2 weeks. Whole-study results and caveats: Some patients who did not respond also had low normalized T-cell clonal expansion.

Generated by immunoSEQ multiplex PCR, the TCRdb table keeps only in-frame clones and is missing some. The sample has tens of thousands of clones; around 84% are singletons. Worth noting for this clone: Its antigen is not known. The germline gene is not matched at one end of the junction; a read error may be the cause.

The CDR3 totals 17 residues. The germline CDR1 and CDR2 sequences are SGHAT and FQNNGV. The sample consisted of CD4+ or CD8+ T cells sorted from blood, taken in a trial of the OX40 agonist ivuxolimab. The sequence was collected from an adult with an advanced solid tumor such as melanoma, head and neck, liver or kidney cancer. J is TRBJ2-7 and V is TRBV11-2; D is perhaps TRBD2 (6 bases). The CDR3 nucleotides read TGTGCCAGCAGCTTACCCGGTGGGGGGATCGTCTCCTACGAGCAGCACTTC. Residues: CASSLPGGGIVSYEQHF.